Below, one T cell receptor (beta chain) is given with its context. What it binds is unknown. The source of the sample is a study of vaccination effects on CD4 cells after COVID-19. Study at large: Viral peptide pools were used in the ViraFEST assay to expand antigen-specific CD4+ T cells, and sequencing came afterward.

Using immunoSEQ multiplex PCR, the repertoire was profiled, and TCRdb retains in-frame clones only, with some absent. The top ten clones hold around 2.9% of a sample with 37,000 or so clones, roughly 74% of them seen once. Germline assignment: CDR1 SGHAT and CDR2 FQNNGV. The CDR3 has 14 amino acids. Trimming left V 4 bases short and J 5 bases short, with 12 bases between. After more than 8 days in culture, the CD4+ T cells were isolated. Nobody among the vaccine recipients had prior SARS-CoV-2 infection (nucleocapsid antibodies were negative). The TCR was taken from a human donor who received a COVID-19 vaccine. The specimen comprised CD4+ T cells from PBMCs cultured without peptide, sampled before COVID-19 vaccination. The chain is built from TRBV11-2 and TRBJ2-4; D may be TRBD1 (5 bases). The CDR3 DNA is TGTGCCAGCAGCTCCCTTAGGGGCGAAAACATTCAGTACTTC. Encoded protein: CASSSLRGENIQYF.